This T cell receptor beta chain came from a study of blood T cell repertoires in COVID-19. Study-wide context: The samples span acute and convalescent COVID-19 from the United States, Italy and Spain. T cells, B-cell-depleted T cells, or PBMCs supplied cDNA or gDNA.

Original data processing: Using reference gene primer amplification, nucleated cell counts were estimated. Profiled with immunoSEQ multiplex PCR; TCRdb holds only in-frame clones, not every one. The V and J calls and clone size are taken from that table; D and trimming were inferred from the DNA. The sample holds a few hundred thousand clones, roughly nine tenths seen once. The CDR3 has 15 amino acids. Per germline, CDR1 MNHEY and CDR2 SVGEGT. The V and J ends lost 0 bases and 3 bases, in that order; junction bases with no gene match: 2. This clone was recorded only once. V and J are TRBV6-2 or TRBV6-3 and TRBJ2-7, with TRBD1 matching over 10 bases. This clonotype originated in a woman aged 50 to 65 with acute or convalescent COVID-19. The sequencing sample was made of peripheral blood. As DNA, the CDR3 is TGTGCCAGCAGTTACTCGGGACAGGGGTTCTACGAGCAGTACTTC. This gives the protein CASSYSGQGFYEQYF.